This T cell receptor (beta chain) was captured by sequencing in a study of T cell repertoires in cytomegalovirus infection. About the research overall: CMV infection and matching HLA type were both indicated by public TCR beta signatures.

Germline V gene lookup returns CDR1 SEHNR and CDR2 FQNEAQ (reference sequence). The CDR3 is 14 amino acids. V was clipped by 4 bases and J by 0 bases, with 9 bases between them. About this clonotype itself: Antigen: not known.

A single record per CDR3 protein comes from TCRdb applying MiXCR to the reads. Of roughly 170,000 distinct CDR3 sequences in the sample, about a fifth were seen once. Notes on the study in general: In two of eight donors, the top clonotype was HLA-C-restricted CMV-specific. Carriage of CMV together with the relevant HLA was identifiable through cumulative public TCR beta family frequency.

The receptor comes from a human donor in good health (CMV status not recorded). Some clones in this sample may be carry-over from other donors' samples. This chain joins TRBV7-9 and TRBJ1-1, with D possibly being TRBD1 (5 bases). Material: CD8+ T cells from cultured PBMCs, obtained from culture after CMV antigen stimulation. The CDR3 here is CASSSVTVNTEAFF. As DNA, the CDR3 is TGTGCCAGCAGCTCAGTGACAGTGAACACTGAAGCTTTCTTT.